The 14 T cell receptor beta chains below come from one sample, sequenced in a study of T cell changes during pregnancy in multiple sclerosis. Here immunoSEQ multiplex PCR was the method, and the copy in TCRdb shows in-frame clones only, minus some. In the table there are around 28,000 clones, 90% of which are singletons. Here the sequenced sample was CD8+ T cells from peripheral blood mononuclear cells, taken in the second trimester of pregnancy. These receptor sequences come from a female donor with multiple sclerosis, enrolled in a pregnancy study.

The chain employs TRBV4-1 and TRBJ2-7, with a weak D call TRBD2 (6 bases). Per germline, CDR1 MGHRA and CDR2 YSYEKL. V was pared by 1 base and J by 0 bases, with 10 bases between. This CDR3 region has 15 residues. The CDR3 here is CASSQVEGNSYEQYF. The DNA for the CDR3 is TGCGCCAGCAGCCAAGTGGAGGGCAACTCCTACGAGCAGTACTTC.

This clone was seen more than once but under ten times. The genes are TRBV29-1 and TRBJ1-1, with 9 bases lining up with TRBD1. Germline loops: CDR1 SQVTM, CDR2 ANQGSEA. V shed 7 bases, J shed 3 bases, and the junction held 12 bases outside the gene matches. This CDR3 contains 15 residues. The CDR3 here is CSAVDRGITDTEAFF. For the CDR3, the DNA is TGCAGCGCCGTAGACAGGGGGATAACGGACACTGAAGCTTTCTTT.

A single count supports this clone. V gene TRBV5-1 combines with J gene TRBJ2-3; 9 bases align to TRBD1. V lost 0 bases and J lost 3; bases outside the gene matches: 5. The CDR3 is made up of 16 amino acids. Germline loops: CDR1 SGHRS, CDR2 YFSETQ. CDR3 bases: TGCGCCAGCAGCTTGGACACAGGGGGCATAACAGATACGCAGTATTTT. Its protein product is CASSLDTGGITDTQYF.

In nucleotides, the CDR3 is TGTGCCAGCAGTGAACTTGCCGGGATCTCCGACTCTGGGGCCAACGTCCTGACTTTC. It translates to CASSELAGISDSGANVLTF. The chain has TRBV2 and TRBJ2-6, with D maybe TRBD2 (5 bases). The germline V and J ends were trimmed by 2 bases and 0 bases, with 17 bases remaining between them. This CDR3 has 19 residues. Looked up from germline, CDR1 is SNHLY and CDR2 is FYNNEI.

DNA of the CDR3: TGTGCCAGCAGCCCGGGACTGGATACGCAGTATTTT. This codes for CASSPGLDTQYF. V gene TRBV5-4 combines with J gene TRBJ2-3; possibly TRBD2 for D (6 bases). The CDR3 has 12 amino acids. Germline V gives CDR1 SGHNT, CDR2 YYREEE (reference sequence). V shed 4 bases and J shed 6 bases, with 9 bases lying between them.

The rearrangement joins TRBV4-1 to TRBJ2-5; 9 positions agree with TRBD2. V was clipped by 1 base and J by 1 base; unmatched bases: 7. Germline V CDR1 and CDR2: MGHRA, YSYEKL. The CDR3 has 17 residues. CDR3 DNA sequence: TGCGCCAGCAGCCAAGTCAGGGCGGGAGGGGCCCAAGAGACCCAGTACTTC. This codes for CASSQVRAGGAQETQYF.

The chain is built from TRBV28 and TRBJ1-1; 9 bases align to TRBD1. The CDR3 covers 14 residues. V lost 6 bases to trimming and J lost 5 bases; unmatched junction nucleotides: 7. Germline V gene data show CDR1 as MDHEN and CDR2 as SYDVKM. The CDR3 is CASSITGGGTEAFF. In nucleotides, the CDR3 is TGTGCCAGCAGCATTACAGGGGGCGGAACTGAAGCTTTCTTT.

The chain has TRBV19 and TRBJ1-5, with 9 bases fitting TRBD1. CDR1 LNHDA and CDR2 SQIVND come from the germline V gene (reference sequence). After removal of 7 bases from V and 0 bases from J, the junction contained 7 bases not matched to a gene. CDR3 length: 16 amino acids. Here the CDR3 DNA reads TGTGCCAGTATGCGGGACAGGGAGAATAGCAATCAGCCCCAGCATTTT. It is translated as CASMRDRENSNQPQHF.

This clone was observed a few times. The chain recombines TRBV2 with TRBJ2-2; 7 bases line up with TRBD2. The trim removed 0 bases at V and 6 bases at J, leaving 4 bases unmatched. The CDR3 contains 15 residues. Germline V lookup: CDR1 SNHLY, CDR2 FYNNEI. The CDR3 DNA is TGTGCCAGCAGTGAAGCGGGAGGGCGTCCCGGGGAGCTGTTTTTT. As protein: CASSEAGGRPGELFF.

The J gene is TRBJ1-1, the V gene TRBV9, with D unresolved. V lost 0 bases and J 8 bases, leaving 11 bases between the germline ends. The CDR3 spans 13 residues. The germline V gene encodes CDR1 SGDLS and CDR2 YYNGEE. CDR3 bases: TGTGCCAGCAGCGTAGGAGGAGGAGGAGAAGCTTTCTTT. Translation: CASSVGGGGEAFF.

This clone was recorded once. The chain uses TRBV5-4 and TRBJ2-1; 8 bases agree with TRBD2. Germline values: CDR1 SGHNT, CDR2 YYREEE (reference sequence). This CDR3 comprises 15 residues. V gave up 0 bases and J gave up 4 bases; unmatched junction bases: 3. Written as DNA, the CDR3 is TGTGCCAGCAGCTTGGAAACTAGCGGTTACAATGAGCAGTTCTTC. Translation: CASSLETSGYNEQFF.

V is TRBV6-1 and J is TRBJ1-5, with 7 bases matching TRBD1. The length of the CDR3 is 15 residues. In germline, CDR1 is MNHNS, CDR2 SASEGT. The ends lost 3 bases at V and 4 bases at J; junction bases unmatched: 6. CDR3 nucleotides: TGTGCCAGCAGTGAGGAAGGGACAGCAAATCAGCCCCAGCATTTT. Amino acids: CASSEEGTANQPQHF.

The chain is built from TRBV11-2 and TRBJ2-2; TRBD2 is a possible D gene (5 bases). Germline values: CDR1 SGHAT, CDR2 FQNNGV. CDR3 size: 18 residues. V lost 5 bases to trimming and J lost 0 bases, with 19 bases between them. The CDR3 protein is CASSPLYGPDSNTGELFF. The CDR3 DNA reads TGTGCCAGCAGCCCCCTTTATGGCCCGGACTCGAACACCGGGGAGCTGTTTTTT.

The chain couples TRBV28 to TRBJ2-7, with 7 bases that match TRBD1. The V and J ends lost 2 bases and 3 bases, in that order; junction bases with no gene match: 4. The CDR3 spans 14 residues. Germline CDR1 is MDHEN and CDR2 is SYDVKM. CDR3 loop: CASSLQGVGYEQYF. For the CDR3, the DNA is TGTGCCAGCAGTTTACAGGGGGTGGGCTACGAGCAGTACTTC.